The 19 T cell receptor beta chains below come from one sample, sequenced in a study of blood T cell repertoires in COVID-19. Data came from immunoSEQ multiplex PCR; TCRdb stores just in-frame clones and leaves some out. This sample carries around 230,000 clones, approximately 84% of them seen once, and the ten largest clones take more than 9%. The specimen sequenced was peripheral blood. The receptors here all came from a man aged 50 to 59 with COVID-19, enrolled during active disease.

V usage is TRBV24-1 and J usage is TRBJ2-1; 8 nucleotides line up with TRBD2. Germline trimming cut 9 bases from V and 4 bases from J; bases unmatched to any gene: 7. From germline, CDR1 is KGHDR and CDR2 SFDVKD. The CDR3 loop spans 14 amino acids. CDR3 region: CATQGLEIYNEQFF. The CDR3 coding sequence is TGTGCCACCCAGGGACTAGAAATTTACAATGAGCAGTTCTTC.

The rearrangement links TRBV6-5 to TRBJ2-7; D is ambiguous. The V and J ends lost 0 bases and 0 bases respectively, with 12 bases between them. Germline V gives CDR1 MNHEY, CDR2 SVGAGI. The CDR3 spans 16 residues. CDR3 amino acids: CASSYSPPYSSYEQYF. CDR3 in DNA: TGTGCCAGCAGTTACTCGCCGCCCTATAGCTCCTACGAGCAGTACTTC.

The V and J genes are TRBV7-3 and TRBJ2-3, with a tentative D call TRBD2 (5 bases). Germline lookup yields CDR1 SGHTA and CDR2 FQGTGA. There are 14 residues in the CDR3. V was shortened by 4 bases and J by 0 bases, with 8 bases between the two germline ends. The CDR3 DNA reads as TGTGCCAGCAGCTCGCGGACTAGCACAGATACGCAGTATTTT. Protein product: CASSSRTSTDTQYF.

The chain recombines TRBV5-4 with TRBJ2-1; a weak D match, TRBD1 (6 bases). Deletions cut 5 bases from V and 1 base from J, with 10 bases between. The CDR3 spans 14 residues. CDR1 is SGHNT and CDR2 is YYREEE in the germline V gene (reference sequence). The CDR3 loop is CASRIQGSYNEQFF. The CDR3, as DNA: TGTGCCAGCAGGATACAGGGTTCCTACAATGAGCAGTTCTTC.

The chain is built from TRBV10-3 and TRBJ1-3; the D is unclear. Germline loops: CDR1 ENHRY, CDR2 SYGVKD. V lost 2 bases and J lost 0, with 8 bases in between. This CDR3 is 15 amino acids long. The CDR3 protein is CAISERRPSGNTIYF. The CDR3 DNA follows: TGTGCCATCAGTGAGCGGCGGCCCTCTGGAAACACCATATATTTT.

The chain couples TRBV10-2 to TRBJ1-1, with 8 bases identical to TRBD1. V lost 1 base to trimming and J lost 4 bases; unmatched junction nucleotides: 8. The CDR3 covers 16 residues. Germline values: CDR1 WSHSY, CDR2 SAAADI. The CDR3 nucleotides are TGCGCCAGCAGTGAGTGGACAGGGCTTGGGGGCACTGAAGCTTTCTTT. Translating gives CASSEWTGLGGTEAFF.

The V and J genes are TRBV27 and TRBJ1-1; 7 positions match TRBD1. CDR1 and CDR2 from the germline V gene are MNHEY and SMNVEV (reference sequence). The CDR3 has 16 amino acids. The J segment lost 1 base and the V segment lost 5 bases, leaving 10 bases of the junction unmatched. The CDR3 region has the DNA TGTGCCAGCAGTCACTACTTGACAGGGAAGAACACTGAAGCTTTCTTT. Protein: CASSHYLTGKNTEAFF.

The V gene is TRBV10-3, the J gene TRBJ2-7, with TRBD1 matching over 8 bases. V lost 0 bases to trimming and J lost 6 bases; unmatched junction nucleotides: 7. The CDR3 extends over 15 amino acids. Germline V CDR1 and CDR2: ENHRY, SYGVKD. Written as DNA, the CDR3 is TGTGCCATCAGTGAGTCGACAGGGGTCACGGGCGAGCAGTACTTC. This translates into CAISESTGVTGEQYF.

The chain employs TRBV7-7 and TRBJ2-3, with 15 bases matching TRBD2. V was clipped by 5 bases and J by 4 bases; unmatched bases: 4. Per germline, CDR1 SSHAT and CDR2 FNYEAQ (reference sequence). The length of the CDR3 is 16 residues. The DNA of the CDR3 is TGTGCCAGCAGCCCCGGACTAGCGGGGGGGTCAGATACGCAGTATTTT. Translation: CASSPGLAGGSDTQYF.

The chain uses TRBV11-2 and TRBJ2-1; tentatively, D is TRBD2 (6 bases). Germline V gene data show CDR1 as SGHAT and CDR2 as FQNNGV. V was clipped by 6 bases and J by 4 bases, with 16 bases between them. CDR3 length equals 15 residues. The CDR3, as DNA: TGTGCCAGCAGGATTGGGGGTGGAGGGTACAATGAGCAGTTCTTC. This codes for CASRIGGGGYNEQFF.

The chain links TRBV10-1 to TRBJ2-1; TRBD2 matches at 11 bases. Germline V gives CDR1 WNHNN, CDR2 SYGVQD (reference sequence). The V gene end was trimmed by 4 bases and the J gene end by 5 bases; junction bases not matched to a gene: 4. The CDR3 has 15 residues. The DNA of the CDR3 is TGCGCCAGCAGTGTGGGACTAGCGGACGACAATGAGCAGTTCTTC. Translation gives CASSVGLADDNEQFF.

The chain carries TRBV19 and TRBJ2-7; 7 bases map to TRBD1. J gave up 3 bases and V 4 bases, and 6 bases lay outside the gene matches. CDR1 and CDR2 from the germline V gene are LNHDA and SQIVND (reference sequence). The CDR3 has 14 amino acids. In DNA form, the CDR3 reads TGTGCCAGTAGTAGGGGGACAGAAATCTACGAGCAGTACTTC. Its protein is CASSRGTEIYEQYF.

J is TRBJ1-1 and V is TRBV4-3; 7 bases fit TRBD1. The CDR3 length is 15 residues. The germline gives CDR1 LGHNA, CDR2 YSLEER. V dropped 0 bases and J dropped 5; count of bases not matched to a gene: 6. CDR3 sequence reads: CASSQDQGVWTEAFF. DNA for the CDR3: TGCGCCAGCAGCCAAGACCAGGGGGTATGGACTGAAGCTTTCTTT.

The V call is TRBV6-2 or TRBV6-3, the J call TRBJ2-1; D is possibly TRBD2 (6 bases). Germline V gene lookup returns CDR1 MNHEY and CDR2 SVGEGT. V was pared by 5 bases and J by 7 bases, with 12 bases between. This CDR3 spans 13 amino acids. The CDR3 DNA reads TGTGCCAGCAGTCCCCACGGGGGAAATGAGCAGTTCTTC. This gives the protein CASSPHGGNEQFF.

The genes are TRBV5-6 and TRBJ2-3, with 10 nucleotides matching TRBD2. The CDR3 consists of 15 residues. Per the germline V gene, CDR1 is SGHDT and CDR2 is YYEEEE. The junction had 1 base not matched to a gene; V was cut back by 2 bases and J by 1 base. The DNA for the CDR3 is TGTGCCAGCAGCTTCCTAGCGGGGGGCACAGATACGCAGTATTTT. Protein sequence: CASSFLAGGTDTQYF.

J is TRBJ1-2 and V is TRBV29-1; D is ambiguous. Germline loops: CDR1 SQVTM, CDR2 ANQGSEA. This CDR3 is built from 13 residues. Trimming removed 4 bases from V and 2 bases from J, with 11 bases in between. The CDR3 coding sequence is TGCAGCGTTGTCGAGGCCAGCAACTATGGCTACACCTTC. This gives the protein CSVVEASNYGYTF.

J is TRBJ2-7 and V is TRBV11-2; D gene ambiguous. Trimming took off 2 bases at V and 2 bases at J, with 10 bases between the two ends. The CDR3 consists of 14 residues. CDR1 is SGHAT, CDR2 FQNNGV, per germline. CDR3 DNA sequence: TGTGCCAGCAGCTTACCCAGGTTTACCTACGAGCAGTACTTC. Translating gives CASSLPRFTYEQYF.

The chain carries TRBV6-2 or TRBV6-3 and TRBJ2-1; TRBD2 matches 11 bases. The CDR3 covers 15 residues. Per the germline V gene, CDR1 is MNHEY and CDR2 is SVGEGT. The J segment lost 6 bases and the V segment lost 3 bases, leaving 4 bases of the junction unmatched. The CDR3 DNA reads TGTGCCAGCAGTTATACTAGCGGGAGTGCCAATGAGCAGTTCTTC. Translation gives CASSYTSGSANEQFF.

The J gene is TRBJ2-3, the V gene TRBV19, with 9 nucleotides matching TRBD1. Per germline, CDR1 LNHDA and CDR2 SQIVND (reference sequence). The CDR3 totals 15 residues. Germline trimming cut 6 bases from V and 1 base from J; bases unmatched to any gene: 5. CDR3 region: CASRMTGGGTDTQYF. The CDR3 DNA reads TGTGCCAGTAGGATGACAGGGGGGGGCACAGATACGCAGTATTTT.